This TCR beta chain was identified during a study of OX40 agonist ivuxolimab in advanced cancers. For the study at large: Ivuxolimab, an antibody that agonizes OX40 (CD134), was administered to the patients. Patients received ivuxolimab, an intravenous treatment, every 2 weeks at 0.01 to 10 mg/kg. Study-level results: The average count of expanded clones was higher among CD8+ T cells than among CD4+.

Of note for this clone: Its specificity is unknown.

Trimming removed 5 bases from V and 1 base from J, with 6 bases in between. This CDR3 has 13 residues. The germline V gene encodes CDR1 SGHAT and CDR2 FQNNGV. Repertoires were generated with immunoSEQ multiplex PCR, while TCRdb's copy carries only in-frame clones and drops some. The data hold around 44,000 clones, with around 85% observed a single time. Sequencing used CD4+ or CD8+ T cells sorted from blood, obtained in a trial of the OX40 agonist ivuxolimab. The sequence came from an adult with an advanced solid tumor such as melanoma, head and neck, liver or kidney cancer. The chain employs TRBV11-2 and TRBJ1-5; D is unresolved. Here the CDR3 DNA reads TGTGCCAGCAGCCATGGGAGCAATCAGCCCCAGCATTTT. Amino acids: CASSHGSNQPQHF.